The 7 T cell receptor beta chains below come from one sample, sequenced in a study of blood T cell repertoires in COVID-19 (dated by TCRdb to 2020 to 2021). Library prep was done by the immunoSEQ multiplex PCR assay. This immuneACCESS table, as held by TCRdb, lists in-frame sequences with V and J called but not all clones. Of the missing ones, under half trace to an unresolved V gene in checked studies; the others have no known cause. Across this sample there are 150,000 to 200,000 clones, with approximately 91% seen only once. The top ten constitute around 2.3% of the sample. The sequenced sample consisted of peripheral blood. The receptors shown here come from a man in his 70s with active or convalescent COVID-19.

In regard to this clone: Other DNA sequences in the sample encode the same CDR3. The V and J genes are TRBV24-1 and TRBJ2-7; D is possibly TRBD2 (6 bases). Trimming shortened V by 5 bases and J by 7 bases, and 11 bases separated the two germline ends. The CDR3 contains 12 residues. Germline V gene sequence: CDR1 KGHDR, CDR2 SFDVKD. CDR3 nucleotides: TGTGCCACCAGTGGCGGGGTAGGAGAGCAGTACTTC. Translated, it gives CATSGGVGEQYF.

The J gene is TRBJ1-2, the V gene TRBV28, with a possible D match to TRBD1 (5 bases). Trimming shortened V by 6 bases and J by 4 bases, and 12 bases separated the two germline ends. The CDR3 runs to 13 residues. In germline, CDR1 is MDHEN, CDR2 SYDVKM. The CDR3, as DNA: TGTGCCAGCAGCCCTGGGGGGTCCTATGGCTACACCTTC. Its protein is CASSPGGSYGYTF.

The chain is built from TRBV10-3 and TRBJ2-3; maybe TRBD2 (6 bases). Trimming pared 3 bases from V and 4 bases from J, leaving 11 bases between. The CDR3 runs 14 residues. Germline V gives CDR1 ENHRY, CDR2 SYGVKD. CDR3 residues: CAISDGRESDTQYF. The CDR3 DNA follows: TGTGCCATCAGTGACGGGAGAGAATCAGATACGCAGTATTTT.

The chain uses TRBV27 and TRBJ2-5; 8 bases align to TRBD1. This CDR3 is 16 amino acids long. The germline gives CDR1 MNHEY, CDR2 SMNVEV (reference sequence). V lost 1 base to trimming and J lost 4 bases; unmatched junction nucleotides: 8. The CDR3 bases are TGTGCCAGCAGTTTATGGGGACAGGCGAGGTTAGAGACCCAGTACTTC. This encodes CASSLWGQARLETQYF.

This clone appeared a single time. The chain employs TRBV19 and TRBJ2-5, with D hard to call. The CDR3 totals 16 residues. Germline V gives CDR1 LNHDA, CDR2 SQIVND (reference sequence). V was cut by 1 base and J by 2 bases, with 14 bases left in between. The CDR3 nucleotides read TGTGCCAGTAGTATAGGAGTGTATGCCCTTCAAGAGACCCAGTACTTC. Translating it yields CASSIGVYALQETQYF.

The chain uses TRBV10-3 and TRBJ1-1; D remains ambiguous. This CDR3 has 15 residues. The germline gives CDR1 ENHRY, CDR2 SYGVKD. Deletions cut 5 bases from V and 4 bases from J, with 17 bases between. CDR3 DNA: TGTGCCATCAGTCCCGGGGAGGGTTCATCCACTGAAGCTTTCTTT. Translated, it gives CAISPGEGSSTEAFF.

The chain couples TRBV6-5 to TRBJ1-3; D remains unclear. The CDR3 is 13 residues long. Germline loops: CDR1 MNHEY, CDR2 SVGAGI. Trimming shortened V by 4 bases and J by 0 bases, and 4 bases separated the two germline ends. CDR3 in amino acids: CASSFSSGNTIYF. The CDR3 DNA reads as TGTGCCAGCAGTTTCAGCTCTGGAAACACCATATATTTT.